This T cell receptor beta chain was captured in a study of T cell responses to AZD1222 COVID-19 vaccine. Study findings and constraints: Donors were chiefly white British, with a greater number of females, and clonal diversity was perhaps underestimated. AZD1222 recipients seropositive at baseline numbered only 5 or 6. Spike-specific TCR repertoires showed rising breadth and depth after two AZD1222 doses.

Here immunoSEQ multiplex PCR was the method, and the copy in TCRdb shows in-frame clones only, minus some. The sample carries 100,000 to 130,000 clones, more than 70% recorded once. The length of the CDR3 is 14 residues. The germline CDR1 and CDR2 sequences are SGHRS and YFSETQ. The ends were cut back, 5 bases at V and 2 bases at J, with 10 bases in the middle. Remarks on this clone: Antigen specificity is unknown.

The rearrangement uses TRBV5-1 and TRBJ2-2; maybe TRBD1 (5 bases). The sample was peripheral blood, taken on day 0 of AZD1222 vaccination. The TCR was taken from an adult in good health. The CDR3 DNA reads as TGCGCCAGCAGGGAAGGGGCCAACACCGGGGAGCTGTTTTTT. Translating gives CASREGANTGELFF.